These 23 T cell receptor beta chains share one sample of origin, sequenced in a study of human T cells and chemical hapten exposure. TCRdb reprocessed the RACE reads via MiXCR and lists one record per CDR3 protein. The table lists roughly 100,000 distinct CDR3 sequences, roughly a tenth of them singletons. Noted time point: pre-sensitization, week 0. Described treatment: therapeutic diphenylcyclopropenone sensitization with weekly scalp DPC. The input for sequencing was whole blood, taken in connection with sensitization to the hapten diphenylcyclopropenone (DPC). These receptor sequences come from a woman in her thirties or forties with alopecia areata. Some clones in this sample may be carry-over from other donors' samples.

The V call is TRBV4-1, the J call TRBJ2-3, with 10 bases lining up with TRBD2. The CDR3 runs to 15 residues. CDR1 and CDR2 (germline): MGHRA, YSYEKL. The ends lost 4 bases at V and 0 bases at J; junction bases unmatched: 1. The CDR3 here is CASSPTSGSTDTQYF. The CDR3 nucleotides are TGCGCCAGCAGCCCGACTAGCGGGAGCACAGATACGCAGTATTTT.

There are many counts of this clonotype. The chain combines TRBV7-9 with TRBJ2-2; no definite D call. The CDR3 has 13 amino acids. Per germline, CDR1 SEHNR and CDR2 FQNEAQ (reference sequence). Trimming removed 4 bases from V and 1 base from J, with 4 bases in between. The CDR3 reads CASSSGNTGELFF. CDR3 sequence (DNA): TGTGCCAGCAGCTCCGGGAACACCGGGGAGCTGTTTTTT.

The chain is built from TRBV11-2 and TRBJ1-1; D unresolved. CDR1 and CDR2 from the germline V gene are SGHAT and FQNNGV. This CDR3 has 14 amino acids. V was pared by 1 base and J by 4 bases, with 10 bases between. As DNA, the CDR3 is TGTGCCAGCAGCTTAGCCCCGACAAGCACTGAAGCTTTCTTT. It yields the protein CASSLAPTSTEAFF.

The chain recombines TRBV2 with TRBJ2-1; 14 positions agree with TRBD2. Germline V CDR1 and CDR2: SNHLY, FYNNEI. Trimming at V came to 0 bases and at J to 6 bases, leaving 4 bases not matched to a gene. The CDR3 runs to 17 residues. CDR3 protein: CASSEARGLAGGNEQFF. In DNA form, the CDR3 reads TGTGCCAGCAGTGAAGCACGCGGACTAGCGGGGGGCAATGAGCAGTTCTTC. The full variable domain, its missing parts supplied by reference TRBV2 and TRBJ2-1, is EPEVTQTPSHQVTQMGQEVILRCVPISNHLYFYWYRQILGQKVEFLVSFYNNEISEKSEIFDDQFSVERPDGSNFTLKIRSTKLEDSAMYFCASSEARGLAGGNEQFFGPGTRLTVL.

The chain carries TRBV20-1 and TRBJ2-7, with D tentatively TRBD1 or TRBD2 (5 bases each). The CDR3 consists of 12 residues. Deletions cut 2 bases from V and 4 bases from J, with 9 bases between. Germline V lookup: CDR1 DFQATT, CDR2 SNEGSKA (reference sequence). The CDR3 reads CSARTGRYEQYF. In DNA form, the CDR3 reads TGCAGTGCTAGAACGGGGCGTTACGAGCAGTACTTC.

There are many counts of this clonotype. The chain couples TRBV4-1 to TRBJ1-1, with D hard to call. Germline V CDR1 and CDR2: MGHRA, YSYEKL. V lost 1 base and J lost 3, with 12 bases in between. This CDR3 has 15 residues. The CDR3 DNA sequence: TGCGCCAGCAGCCAAGGTCCTTTGGCGGACACTGAAGCTTTCTTT. This sequence encodes CASSQGPLADTEAFF.

The table lists this clonotype with a few counts. The V gene is TRBV5-6, the J gene TRBJ2-2; D is perhaps TRBD2 (6 bases). This CDR3 is built from 18 residues. V gave up 6 bases and J gave up 7 bases, with 28 bases separating them. In germline, CDR1 is SGHDT, CDR2 YYEEEE. The CDR3 loop reads CASNPLRDSQDDGGELFF. The CDR3, as DNA: TGTGCCAGCAACCCTTTACGGGACTCCCAGGATGATGGCGGGGAGCTGTTTTTT.

This clonotype came up many times. The V gene is TRBV6-2 or TRBV6-3, the J gene TRBJ2-7, with TRBD2 as a possible D gene (5 bases). Germline loops: CDR1 MNHEY, CDR2 SVGEGT. The V end lost 8 bases, the J end lost 4 bases, and 9 bases lay between the germline ends. The CDR3 is 11 amino acids. CDR3 DNA: TGTGCCAGCGGGGAGAATTACGAGCAGTACTTC. Encoded protein: CASGENYEQYF.

The genes are TRBV12-3 or TRBV12-4 and TRBJ2-7; weak D call: TRBD1 (6 bases). CDR3 size: 14 residues. V lost 6 bases to trimming and J lost 5 bases, with 17 bases between them. Here the CDR3 reads CASSPIQGMNEQYF. The CDR3, as DNA: TGTGCCAGCAGCCCGATACAGGGTATGAACGAGCAGTACTTC.

This clonotype showed up many times. In DNA form, the CDR3 reads TGTGCCAGCAGCTTAGTCCCCCTGACTAGCGGGGGCACAGATACGCAGTATTTT. Amino acid sequence: CASSLVPLTSGGTDTQYF. This chain links TRBV7-6 with TRBJ2-3; 11 bases line up with TRBD2. CDR3 length: 18 amino acids. The J segment lost 1 base and the V segment lost 1 base, leaving 7 bases of the junction unmatched. Germline CDR1 and CDR2: SGHVS and FNYEAQ.

This clonotype was counted ten times or more. The chain carries TRBV4-2 and TRBJ2-1; 8 bases are shared with TRBD2. J lost 0 bases, V lost 0 bases, and 19 bases had no gene match. The CDR3 is 22 residues long. Per the germline V gene, CDR1 is LGHNA and CDR2 is YNFKEQ. The CDR3 DNA is TGTGCCAGCAGCCAAGATTGGGTTGACGGGGGGGCGGCCGACAGCTCCTACAATGAGCAGTTCTTC. It translates to CASSQDWVDGGAADSSYNEQFF.

Many counts were recorded for this clonotype. CDR3 loop: CATSDAGTETGELFF. In nucleotides, the CDR3 is TGTGCCACCAGTGATGCCGGGACAGAAACCGGGGAGCTGTTTTTT. This rearrangement joins TRBV24-1 to TRBJ2-2, with 7 bases lining up with TRBD1. The ends lost 3 bases at V and 5 bases at J; junction bases unmatched: 5. The germline gives CDR1 KGHDR, CDR2 SFDVKD. The CDR3 totals 15 residues.

J is TRBJ2-7 and V is TRBV12-3 or TRBV12-4; a possible D gene is TRBD2 (6 bases). The CDR3 loop spans 13 amino acids. The V gene lost 7 bases and the J gene lost 3 bases, with 13 bases spanning the gap. CDR3 protein: CASTERRDYEQYF. CDR3 DNA: TGTGCCAGCACCGAAAGGAGGGACTACGAGCAGTACTTC.

This clonotype has ten or more counts. This chain links TRBV11-3 with TRBJ1-3, with D tentatively TRBD1 (5 bases). CDR3 length equals 15 residues. Germline CDR1 is SGHNT and CDR2 is YENEEA. The V end lost 2 bases, the J end lost 3 bases, and 11 bases lay between the germline ends. The DNA of the CDR3 is TGTGCCAGCAGCTTACGGCAGGGAAATGGAAACACCATATATTTT. This translates into CASSLRQGNGNTIYF. The full variable domain, rest sourced from reference TRBV11-3 and TRBJ1-3, is EAGVVQSPRYKIIEKKQPVAFWCNPISGHNTLYWYLQNLGQGPELLIRYENEEAVDDSQLPKDRFSAERLKGVDSTLKIQPAELGDSAVYLCASSLRQGNGNTIYFGEGSWLTVV.

This clonotype was seen many times. The CDR3 spells CSVEGDDGNTIYF. CDR3 nucleotide sequence: TGCAGCGTTGAAGGCGACGACGGAAACACCATATATTTT. The J gene is TRBJ1-3, the V gene TRBV29-1, with D uncertain. This CDR3 comprises 13 residues. Germline-derived CDR1 and CDR2 are SQVTM and ANQGSEA. Between the trimmed V and J ends, which lost 1 base and 4 bases, there was a span of 8 bases.

This chain uses TRBV6-6 with TRBJ2-7, with D unresolved. From germline, CDR1 is MNHNY and CDR2 SVGAGI (reference sequence). The CDR3 totals 12 residues. V lost 9 bases to trimming and J lost 0 bases, with 9 bases between them. CDR3 sequence reads: CASRRSSYEQYF. The CDR3 DNA follows: TGTGCCAGTCGGCGAAGCTCCTACGAGCAGTACTTC.

This clonotype was counted ten times or more. The chain uses TRBV19 and TRBJ2-1; 7 bases are shared with TRBD1. The V gene end was trimmed by 6 bases and the J gene end by 5 bases; junction bases not matched to a gene: 4. The CDR3 covers 13 residues. The germline V gene has CDR1 LNHDA and CDR2 SQIVND (reference sequence). CDR3 sequence: CASRGQQDNEQFF. For the CDR3, the DNA is TGTGCCAGTAGGGGACAGCAGGACAATGAGCAGTTCTTC.

This clonotype has more than one count but fewer than ten. This sequence joins TRBV6-1 and TRBJ1-6, with D perhaps TRBD1 (6 bases). V gave up 0 bases and J gave up 10 bases, with 10 bases separating them. The CDR3 is made up of 14 amino acids. The germline CDR1 and CDR2 sequences are MNHNS and SASEGT. The CDR3: CASSEAARGSPLHF. CDR3 nucleotides: TGTGCCAGCAGTGAAGCGGCAAGGGGGTCACCCCTCCACTTT.

Many counts were recorded for this clonotype. The genes are TRBV27 and TRBJ2-7; D call uncertain. This CDR3 has 14 residues. V was shortened by 4 bases and J by 2 bases, with 12 bases between the two germline ends. CDR1 is MNHEY, CDR2 SMNVEV, per germline (reference sequence). The CDR3 DNA is TGTGCCAGCAGTTGGGGAAAGAACCCCTACGAGCAGTACTTC. It is translated as CASSWGKNPYEQYF.

This clonotype was seen ten or more times. V gene TRBV7-3 combines with J gene TRBJ2-7; 9 positions match TRBD1. This CDR3 spans 18 amino acids. Germline lookup yields CDR1 SGHTA and CDR2 FQGTGA. Germline trimming cut 10 bases from V and 4 bases from J; bases unmatched to any gene: 23. The chain's CDR3 is CAISAGTGPPLGYYEQYF. Here the CDR3 DNA reads TGTGCCATCTCAGCCGGGACAGGGCCACCCTTGGGGTATTACGAGCAGTACTTC.

This clonotype was seen at least ten times. This chain connects TRBV6-2 or TRBV6-3 to TRBJ1-6; the D gene is possibly TRBD1 (6 bases). The CDR3 has 16 amino acids. CDR1 is MNHEY, CDR2 SVGEGT, per germline. The V and J ends lost 6 bases and 0 bases respectively, with 12 bases between them. CDR3 sequence (DNA): TGTGCCAGCAGCGGACAGAAGAGCTCCTATAATTCACCCCTCCACTTT. Its protein product is CASSGQKSSYNSPLHF.

This clonotype was recorded many times. This sequence joins TRBV20-1 and TRBJ2-3; D ambiguous. Germline V lookup: CDR1 DFQATT, CDR2 SNEGSKA (reference sequence). V lost 1 base to trimming and J lost 0 bases, with 11 bases between them. The CDR3 sequence is 15 residues long. CDR3 amino acids: CSARVAQASTDTQYF. The CDR3, as DNA: TGCAGTGCTAGAGTTGCCCAGGCTAGCACAGATACGCAGTATTTT.

This clonotype was seen more than once but under ten times. The V call is TRBV19, the J call TRBJ1-2; a possible D gene is TRBD1 (5 bases). The CDR3 is made up of 12 amino acids. Germline V lookup: CDR1 LNHDA, CDR2 SQIVND (reference sequence). Between the trimmed V and J ends, which lost 6 bases and 7 bases, there was a span of 12 bases. In DNA form, the CDR3 reads TGTGCCAGTAGATCCCCAGGGTTTGGCTACACCTTC. Encoded protein: CASRSPGFGYTF.